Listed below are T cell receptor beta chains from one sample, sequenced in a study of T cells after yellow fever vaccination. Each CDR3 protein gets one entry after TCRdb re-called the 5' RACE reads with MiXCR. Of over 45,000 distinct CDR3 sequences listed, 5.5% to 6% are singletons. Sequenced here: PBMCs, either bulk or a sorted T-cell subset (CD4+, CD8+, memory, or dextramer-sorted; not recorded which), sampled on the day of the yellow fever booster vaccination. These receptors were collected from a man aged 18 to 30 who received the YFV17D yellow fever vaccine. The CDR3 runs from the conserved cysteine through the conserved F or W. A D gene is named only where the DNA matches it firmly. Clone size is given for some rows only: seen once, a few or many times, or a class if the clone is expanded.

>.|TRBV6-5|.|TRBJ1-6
CASSLTVYSPLHF
TGTGCCAGCAGTCTAACAGTTTATTCACCCCTCCACTTT
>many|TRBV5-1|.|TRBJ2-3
CASSLVGAGGARDTQYF
TGCGCCAGCAGCTTGGTAGGAGCAGGAGGGGCCCGGGATACGCAGTATTTT
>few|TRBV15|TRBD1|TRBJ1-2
CATSGTGGSYGYTF
TGTGCCACCAGCGGCACAGGGGGGAGCTATGGCTACACCTTC
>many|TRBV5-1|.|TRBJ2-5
CASSLSGFQETQYF
TGCGCCAGCAGCCTATCAGGGTTCCAAGAGACCCAGTACTTC
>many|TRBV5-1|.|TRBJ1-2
CASSPHDLIRDGYTF
TGCGCCAGCAGCCCCCATGATCTGATCAGGGATGGCTACACCTTC
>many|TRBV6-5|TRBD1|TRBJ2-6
CASSSRTGDYSGANVLTF
TGTGCCAGCAGTTCCCGGACAGGGGACTACTCTGGGGCCAACGTCCTGACTTTC
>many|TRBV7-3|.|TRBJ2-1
CASSPYASSYNEQFF
TGTGCCAGCAGCCCGTACGCCAGCTCCTACAATGAGCAGTTCTTC
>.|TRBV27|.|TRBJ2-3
CASSLAGDSDTQYF
TGTGCCAGCAGTTTAGCCGGTGACAGCGATACGCAGTATTTT
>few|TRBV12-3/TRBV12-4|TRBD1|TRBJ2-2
CASSTDRGQLELFF
TGTGCCAGCAGCACGGACAGGGGGCAGTTGGAGCTGTTTTTT
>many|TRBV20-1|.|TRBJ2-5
CSARDPSLETQYF
TGCAGTGCTAGAGATCCCAGCTTGGAGACCCAGTACTTC
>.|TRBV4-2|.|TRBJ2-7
CASSQGDTRTEQYF
TGTGCCAGCAGCCAAGGGGATACCCGAACGGAGCAGTACTTC
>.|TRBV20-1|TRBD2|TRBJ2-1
CSAPGLADNEQFF
TGCAGTGCTCCCGGACTAGCAGACAATGAGCAGTTCTTC
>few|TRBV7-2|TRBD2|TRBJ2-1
CASSLVGSSGGYNEQFF
TGTGCCAGCAGCTTAGTGGGCTCCAGCGGGGGTTACAATGAGCAGTTCTTC
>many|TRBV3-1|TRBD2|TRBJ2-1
CASSQDGASGAPGF
TGTGCCAGCAGCCAAGATGGGGCTAGCGGGGCACCGGGCTTC
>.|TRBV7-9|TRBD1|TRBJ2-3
CASRTDRVSDTQYF
TGTGCCAGCAGAACTGACAGGGTTAGTGATACGCAGTATTTT
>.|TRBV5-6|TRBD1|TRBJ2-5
CASSRLLQGDYETQYF
TGTGCCAGCAGCCGCCTTTTACAGGGGGATTACGAGACCCAGTACTTC
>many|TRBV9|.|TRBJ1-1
CASSLGAMNTEAFF
TGTGCCAGCAGCTTAGGGGCGATGAACACTGAAGCTTTCTTT
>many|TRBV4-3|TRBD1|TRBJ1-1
CASSQDRLYGTGQTEAFF
TGCGCCAGCAGCCAAGATCGGCTTTATGGGACAGGGCAAACTGAAGCTTTCTTT
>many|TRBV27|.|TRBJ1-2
CASSLGVGSGYTF
TGTGCCAGCAGTTTAGGGGTAGGGAGCGGCTACACCTTC
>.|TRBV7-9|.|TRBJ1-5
CASSREGSNQPQHF
TGTGCCAGCAGCAGGGAAGGTAGCAATCAGCCCCAGCATTTT
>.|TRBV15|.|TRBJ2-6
CATSKRNSGANVLTF
TGTGCCACCAGCAAGCGGAACTCTGGGGCCAACGTCCTGACTTTC
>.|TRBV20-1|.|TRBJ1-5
CSARDPTSNQPQHF
TGCAGTGCTAGAGATCCAACGAGCAATCAGCCCCAGCATTTT
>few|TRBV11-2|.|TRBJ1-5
CASSLQGPGPQHF
TGTGCCAGCAGCTTACAGGGCCCTGGGCCCCAGCATTTT